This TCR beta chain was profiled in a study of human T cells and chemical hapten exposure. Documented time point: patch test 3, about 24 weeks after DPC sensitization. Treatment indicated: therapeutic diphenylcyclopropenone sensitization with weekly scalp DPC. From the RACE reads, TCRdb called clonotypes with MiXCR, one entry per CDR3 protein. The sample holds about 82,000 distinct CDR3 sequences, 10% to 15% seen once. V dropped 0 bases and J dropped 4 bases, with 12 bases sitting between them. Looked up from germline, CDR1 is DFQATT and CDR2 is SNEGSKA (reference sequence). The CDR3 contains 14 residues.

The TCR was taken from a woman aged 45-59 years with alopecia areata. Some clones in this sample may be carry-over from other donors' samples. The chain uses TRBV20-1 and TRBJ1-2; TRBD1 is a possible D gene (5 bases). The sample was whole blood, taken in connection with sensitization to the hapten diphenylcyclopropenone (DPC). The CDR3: CSARDSRQPYGYTF. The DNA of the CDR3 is TGCAGTGCTAGAGATTCCCGACAGCCCTATGGCTACACCTTC.